The 18 T cell receptor beta chains reported below all come from one sample, sequenced in a study of T cell clonality in common variable immunodeficiency. Using immunoSEQ multiplex PCR, the repertoire was profiled, and TCRdb retains in-frame clones only, with some absent. The sample contains about 45,000 clones, none of them singletons. The sequencing input was peripheral blood mononuclear cells. These receptors all stem from a person aged 18 to 70 in good health.

This clone was counted ten times or more. The junction and the germline gene differ at one end; a read error may be behind it. The observed sequence ends 3 residues before the CDR3 terminus, with the missing tail filled in from the germline J gene. The rearrangement links TRBV4-2 to TRBJ1-2; 7 bases are a match to TRBD1. CDR3 length: 15 amino acids. The germline CDR1 and CDR2 sequences are LGHNA and YNFKEQ. The CDR3 is CASSPRGGTDYGYTF. The part of the CDR3 DNA that was read is TGCGCCAGCAGCCCTCGCGGTGGGACAGACTATGGC.

This clone was counted many times. The read ends 3 residues before the CDR3 terminus; that terminus is restored from the germline J gene. This rearrangement joins TRBV7-9 to TRBJ1-6, with D perhaps matching TRBD1 (5 bases). V lost 0 bases, J lost 10 bases, and 13 bases lay in between. Germline CDR1 SEHNR, CDR2 FQNEAQ (reference sequence). The CDR3 sequence is 15 residues long. This chain's CDR3 is CASSLAPGSVSPLHF. Incomplete CDR3 DNA: TGTGCCAGCAGCTTAGCCCCAGGGAGTGTATCACCC. Using reference TRBV7-9 and TRBJ1-6 for the parts outside the CDR3, the full variable domain is DTGVSQNPRHKITKRGQNVTFRCDPISEHNRLYWYRQTLGQGPEFLTYFQNEAQLEKSRLLSDRFSAERPKGSFSTLEIQRTEQGDSAMYLCASSLAPGSVSPLHFGNGTRLTVT.

This clone was recorded at least ten times. Sequencing ends 3 residues short of the CDR3 end; the germline J gene provides the rest. The rearrangement links TRBV5-1 to TRBJ2-2; 8 nucleotides align to TRBD2. This CDR3 comprises 16 residues. Trimming removed 2 bases from V and 5 bases from J; junction bases left unmatched: 8. The germline CDR1 and CDR2 sequences are SGHRS and YFSETQ. CDR3 in amino acids: CASSFPGTRLTGELFF. The covered CDR3 bases are TGCGCCAGCAGCTTCCCCGGGACTAGATTGACCGGGGAG. Using reference TRBV5-1 and TRBJ2-2 for the parts outside the CDR3, the full variable domain is KAGVTQTPRYLIKTRGQQVTLSCSPISGHRSVSWYQQTPGQGLQFLFEYFSETQRNKGNFPGRFSGRQFSNSRSEMNVSTLELGDSALYLCASSFPGTRLTGELFFGEGSRLTVL.

Ten or more counts support this clone. The missing CDR3 end, 3 residues past where the read stops, is filled in from the germline J gene. This chain joins TRBV30 and TRBJ2-3; TRBD2 matches at 11 bases. The CDR3 has 13 residues. J gave up 5 bases and V 7 bases, and 5 bases lay outside the gene matches. CDR1 GTSNPN and CDR2 SVGIG come from the germline V gene (reference sequence). Incomplete CDR3 DNA: TGTGCCTCTAGCGGGAGGTTGGGAGATACG. It codes for CASSGRLGDT. The CDR3 as a whole reads CASSGRLGDTQYF.

This clone was counted at least ten times. The read gets to within 3 residues of the CDR3 end, and the germline J gene fills in the rest. V gene TRBV19 combines with J gene TRBJ1-5; D perhaps matches TRBD1 (6 bases). The CDR3 loop spans 15 amino acids. CDR1 LNHDA and CDR2 SQIVND come from the germline V gene (reference sequence). V gave up 2 bases and J gave up 6 bases, with 14 bases separating them. CDR3 region: CASSIIRGLGQPQHF. The covered CDR3 bases are TGTGCCAGTAGTATAATCAGGGGATTGGGTCAGCCC. Full variable domain (outside the CDR3, taken from reference TRBV19 and TRBJ1-5): DGGITQSPKYLFRKEGQNVTLSCEQNLNHDAMYWYRQDPGQGLRLIYYSQIVNDFQKGDIAEGYSVSREKKESFPLTVTSAQKNPTAFYLCASSIIRGLGQPQHFGDGTRLSIL.

Many counts were recorded for this clone. The read halts 3 residues ahead of the CDR3 end, with the missing end drawn from the germline J gene. The chain combines TRBV5-5 with TRBJ2-3; D is unresolved. The CDR3 extends over 15 amino acids. Trimming took 2 bases from V and 3 from J, leaving 13 bases between them. Germline values: CDR1 SGHKS, CDR2 YYEKEE (reference sequence). CDR3 protein: CASSFPYTGTDTQYF. CDR3 DNA (partial): TGTGCCAGCAGCTTCCCCTATACCGGGACAGATACG.

This clone has at least ten counts. Read coverage stops 3 residues before the CDR3 terminus; the germline J gene supplies the remainder. This chain links TRBV7-9 with TRBJ1-1, with 7 bases identical to TRBD1. The junction had 6 bases not matched to a gene; V was cut back by 3 bases and J by 5 bases. Germline V gives CDR1 SEHNR, CDR2 FQNEAQ (reference sequence). The CDR3 has 14 amino acids. CDR3 bases read: TGTGCCAGCAGCTTTGGGGACAGTCGTACTGAA. It translates to CASSFGDSRTE. The CDR3 in full is CASSFGDSRTEAFF.

This clone appeared many times. The read ends 3 residues shy of where the CDR3 ends; the end is completed using the germline J gene. The rearrangement uses TRBV2 and TRBJ1-2, with unresolved D. This CDR3 is 13 amino acids long. The V end lost 6 bases, the J end lost 2 bases, and 10 bases lay between the germline ends. Germline V lookup: CDR1 SNHLY, CDR2 FYNNEI. The CDR3 sequence is CASSQAPNYGYTF. The CDR3 bases that were read are TGTGCCAGCAGCCAGGCTCCGAACTATGGC. The full variable domain, completed using reference TRBV2 and TRBJ1-2, is EPEVTQTPSHQVTQMGQEVILRCVPISNHLYFYWYRQILGQKVEFLVSFYNNEISEKSEIFDDQFSVERPDGSNFTLKIRSTKLEDSAMYFCASSQAPNYGYTFGSGTRLTVV.

In this sample, this clone turned up many times. The CDR3 end is not reached by the read, which stops 3 residues before it; the germline J gene fills it in. J is TRBJ2-7 and V is TRBV29-1, with 7 bases that match TRBD1. This CDR3 has 13 amino acids. In germline, CDR1 is SQVTM, CDR2 ANQGSEA. With V trimmed by 6 bases and J by 2 bases, 7 bases remained unmatched. The part of the CDR3 DNA that was read is TGCAGCGTCGTCGGACAGGACCCCTACGAG. Its protein is CSVVGQDPYE. The CDR3 in its entirety is CSVVGQDPYEQYF.

As regards this clone: Read data end 3 residues before the CDR3 end; the end is taken from the germline J gene. The chain employs TRBV18 and TRBJ1-1, with a tentative D call TRBD1 (6 bases). The CDR3 length is 17 residues. Trimming left V 6 bases short and J 1 base short, with 21 bases between. Germline V gene lookup returns CDR1 KGHSH and CDR2 LQKENI. CDR3 loop: CASSPSGVGKTNTEAFF. The DNA read from the CDR3 is TGTGCCAGCTCGCCTTCAGGGGTAGGTAAAACGAACACTGAA.

This clone was observed many times. The DNA ends 3 residues before the CDR3 does, and the rest of the CDR3 is filled in from the germline J gene. This sequence joins TRBV6-2 or TRBV6-3 and TRBJ1-1; TRBD1 aligns across 8 bases. The J segment lost 4 bases and the V segment lost 2 bases, leaving 12 bases of the junction unmatched. The CDR3 sequence is 17 residues long. Germline lookup yields CDR1 MNHEY and CDR2 SVGEGT. The CDR3 DNA, read in part, is TGTGCCAGCAGTTACGGTCGGCCAGGGGGCGCCTTCACTGAA. Its translation: CASSYGRPGGAFTE. The CDR3, in full, reads CASSYGRPGGAFTEAFF.

This clone was counted many times. Coverage ceases 3 residues before the CDR3 finishes, and the germline J gene fills in the end. The chain joins TRBV5-1 to TRBJ2-1; 10 nucleotides line up with TRBD2. The V gene's germline CDR1 is SGHRS and CDR2 YFSETQ. V gave up 2 bases and J gave up 9 bases; unmatched junction bases: 8. The CDR3 runs to 15 residues. The part of the CDR3 DNA that was read is TGCGCCAGCAGCTTTGGAGCGGGGGGGCCGGGTGAG. It encodes CASSFGAGGPGE. The CDR3, in full, reads CASSFGAGGPGEQFF.

This clone was picked up many times. The CDR3 goes on 3 residues after the read ends, and that part is filled in from the germline J gene. The genes are TRBV2 and TRBJ2-2, with 9 bases aligning to TRBD2. Trimming cost V 6 bases and J 5 bases; bases outside gene matches: 7. The CDR3 has 15 amino acids. Germline CDR1 and CDR2: SNHLY and FYNNEI. The CDR3 loop reads CASSGTSRHTGELFF. Partial CDR3 DNA: TGTGCCAGCAGCGGGACTAGCCGGCATACCGGGGAG.

This clone has ten or more counts. The read gets to within 3 residues of the CDR3 end, and the germline J gene fills in the rest. The V gene is TRBV19, the J gene TRBJ2-5; D not certain. Germline CDR1 and CDR2: LNHDA and SQIVND (reference sequence). The CDR3 is 15 residues long. V was trimmed by 6 bases and J by 3 bases, leaving 17 bases between them. CDR3 bases read: TGTGCCAGTAGGCCTCGTCCGTGGCTCGAAGAGACC. Protein product: CASRPRPWLEET. The entire CDR3 protein is CASRPRPWLEETQYF.

This clone was counted ten times or more. The read ends 3 residues before the CDR3 terminus; that terminus is restored from the germline J gene. This chain uses TRBV7-2 with TRBJ2-1; D is possibly TRBD2 (6 bases). CDR1 and CDR2 from the germline V gene are SGHTA and FQGNSA. This CDR3 comprises 15 residues. The germline V and J ends were trimmed by 5 bases and 2 bases, with 13 bases remaining between them. The DNA read from the CDR3 is TGTGCCAGCAGCCCAGGACTAAGCCCCTACAATGAG. The encoded protein is CASSPGLSPYNE. The full CDR3 protein is CASSPGLSPYNEQFF.

This clone was counted many times. The observed sequence ends 3 residues before the CDR3 terminus, with the missing tail filled in from the germline J gene. V is TRBV30 and J is TRBJ2-1; D unresolved. The V gene lost 2 bases and the J gene lost 0 bases, with 11 bases spanning the gap. The length of the CDR3 is 15 residues. Germline values: CDR1 GTSNPN, CDR2 SVGIG (reference sequence). CDR3 DNA (partial): TGTGCCTGGAGTCCTTGGTCTAGCTCCTACAATGAG. Protein sequence: CAWSPWSSSYNE. The CDR3 in full is CAWSPWSSSYNEQFF.

In this sample, this clone turned up many times. The CDR3 end lies 3 residues beyond the end of the read and is filled in from the germline J gene. The V gene is TRBV18, the J gene TRBJ2-7, with TRBD1 matching over 7 bases. The CDR3 is 14 residues long. Looked up from germline, CDR1 is KGHSH and CDR2 is LQKENI. V shed 2 bases, J shed 2 bases, and the junction held 3 bases outside the gene matches. CDR3 DNA, as far as it was read: TGTGCCAGCTCACCAGGCCAGGGGGCCTACGAG. Its protein product is CASSPGQGAYE. The CDR3 in its entirety is CASSPGQGAYEQYF.

This clone occurred many times. With the read ending 3 residues before the CDR3 end, the germline J gene is used to fill in that end. This chain links TRBV20-1 with TRBJ2-6, with D possibly being TRBD2 (5 bases). This CDR3 is built from 17 residues. Germline V gives CDR1 DFQATT, CDR2 SNEGSKA (reference sequence). V dropped 0 bases and J dropped 4 bases, with 16 bases sitting between them. The CDR3 bases that were read are TGCAGTGCTAGAGACCGCCTCCGGGTAGCGGGGGCCAACGTC. This translates into CSARDRLRVAGANV. The full CDR3 protein is CSARDRLRVAGANVLTF.